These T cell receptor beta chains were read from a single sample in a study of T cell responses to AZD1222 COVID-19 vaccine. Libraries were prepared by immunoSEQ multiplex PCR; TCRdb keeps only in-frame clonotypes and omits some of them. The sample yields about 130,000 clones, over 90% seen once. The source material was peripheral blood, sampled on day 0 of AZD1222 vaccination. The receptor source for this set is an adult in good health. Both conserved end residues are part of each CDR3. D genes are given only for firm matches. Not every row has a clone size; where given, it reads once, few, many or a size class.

CDR3 DNA: TGCGCCAGCAGCCCAACAGGGTACGATCAGCCCCAGCATTTT; CDR3 protein: CASSPTGYDQPQHF; clone size: NA; J gene: TRBJ1-5; V gene: TRBV5-1; D gene: NA
CDR3 DNA: TGTGCCAGCAGCACGGACAGTCCCTACGAGCAGTACTTC; CDR3 protein: CASSTDSPYEQYF; clone size: NA; J gene: TRBJ2-7; V gene: TRBV2; D gene: NA
CDR3 DNA: TGCGCCAGCAGCCAAGAACTGGGAGAAGGGAGCAATGAGCAGTTCTTC; CDR3 protein: CASSQELGEGSNEQFF; clone size: once; J gene: TRBJ2-1; V gene: TRBV4-1; D gene: NA
CDR3 DNA: TGTGCCAGCAGTTTAGCAGGGTTGTCGGGCTACACCTTC; CDR3 protein: CASSLAGLSGYTF; clone size: NA; J gene: TRBJ1-2; V gene: TRBV6-5; D gene: NA
CDR3 DNA: TGTGCCAGCAGCTTAGGCATGTCGCCGACTCCCTACGAGCAGTACTTC; CDR3 protein: CASSLGMSPTPYEQYF; clone size: NA; J gene: TRBJ2-7; V gene: TRBV7-9; D gene: NA
CDR3 DNA: TGTGCCAGCAGCGTAGAGCACAGGGTTGATTTTAATTCACCCCTCCACTTT; CDR3 protein: CASSVEHRVDFNSPLHF; clone size: NA; J gene: TRBJ1-6; V gene: TRBV9; D gene: NA
CDR3 DNA: TGTGCCAGCGCGGGACGGTCCAACACTGAAGCTTTCTTT; CDR3 protein: CASAGRSNTEAFF; clone size: NA; J gene: TRBJ1-1; V gene: TRBV6-5; D gene: NA
CDR3 DNA: TGCGCCAGCAGCTTGGGACAGGGTCTGGGGGCAGATACGCAGTATTTT; CDR3 protein: CASSLGQGLGADTQYF; clone size: once; J gene: TRBJ2-3; V gene: TRBV5-1; D gene: TRBD1
CDR3 DNA: TGTGCCAGCAGCCCTCCGACAGATCCATTCTATGGCTACACCTTC; CDR3 protein: CASSPPTDPFYGYTF; clone size: NA; J gene: TRBJ1-2; V gene: TRBV2; D gene: NA
CDR3 DNA: TGTGCCAGCAGGAAACAGGGAGACTATGGCTACACCTTC; CDR3 protein: CASRKQGDYGYTF; clone size: NA; J gene: TRBJ1-2; V gene: TRBV6-5; D gene: NA
CDR3 DNA: TGTGCCAGCAGCGGACAGGCCTATGGCTACACCTTC; CDR3 protein: CASSGQAYGYTF; clone size: NA; J gene: TRBJ1-2; V gene: TRBV6-6; D gene: TRBD1
CDR3 DNA: TGTGCCAGCAGCGCGACTTCCGCCCGGAGCTCCTATAATTCACCCCTCCACTTT; CDR3 protein: CASSATSARSSYNSPLHF; clone size: NA; J gene: TRBJ1-6; V gene: TRBV11-2; D gene: NA
CDR3 DNA: TGCAGCGTTGTTGGGAGGTTCTATGGCTACACCTTC; CDR3 protein: CSVVGRFYGYTF; clone size: NA; J gene: TRBJ1-2; V gene: TRBV29-1; D gene: NA
CDR3 DNA: TGTGCCAGCAGCCAAGGGGGACTAGCGGGTGGTGGAGAGACCCAGTACTTC; CDR3 protein: CASSQGGLAGGGETQYF; clone size: NA; J gene: TRBJ2-5; V gene: TRBV14; D gene: TRBD2
CDR3 DNA: TGTGCCAGCAGCGTACGGCAGGGCTCTATGGCAGATACGCAGTATTTT; CDR3 protein: CASSVRQGSMADTQYF; clone size: NA; J gene: TRBJ2-3; V gene: TRBV9; D gene: NA
CDR3 DNA: TGTGCCAGCAGCCTAGGACTGGGATCCTACGAGCAGTACTTC; CDR3 protein: CASSLGLGSYEQYF; clone size: NA; J gene: TRBJ2-7; V gene: TRBV5-5; D gene: NA
CDR3 DNA: TGTGCCAGCAGACCACGGACTAGTCAAGAGACCCAGTACTTC; CDR3 protein: CASRPRTSQETQYF; clone size: NA; J gene: TRBJ2-5; V gene: TRBV7-9; D gene: TRBD2
CDR3 DNA: TGCAGTGCTGGTGAGGGGGACAGGGTAAACTATGGCTACACCTTC; CDR3 protein: CSAGEGDRVNYGYTF; clone size: NA; J gene: TRBJ1-2; V gene: TRBV20-1; D gene: TRBD1
CDR3 DNA: TGTGCCAGCATAGAATTGGCAGGGACACGGAGCGCTGGAAACACCATATATTTT; CDR3 protein: CASIELAGTRSAGNTIYF; clone size: once; J gene: TRBJ1-3; V gene: TRBV19; D gene: NA
CDR3 DNA: TGTGCCAGCAGTCCCTCCCCTCAGGGGGCCCTTTCGGGGGGCTACACCTTC; CDR3 protein: CASSPSPQGALSGGYTF; clone size: NA; J gene: TRBJ1-2; V gene: TRBV7-2; D gene: TRBD1
CDR3 DNA: TGTGCCAGCAGCCCCGGCATGGGATCTCAAGAGACCCAGTACTTC; CDR3 protein: CASSPGMGSQETQYF; clone size: NA; J gene: TRBJ2-5; V gene: TRBV7-8; D gene: NA
CDR3 DNA: TGTGCCACCAGTGATGGGACAGGCTGGCAGTTCTTC; CDR3 protein: CATSDGTGWQFF; clone size: NA; J gene: TRBJ2-1; V gene: TRBV24-1; D gene: TRBD1